A few counts support the clone carrying this T cell receptor beta chain. The antigen is undetermined. In germline, CDR1 is MGHDK, CDR2 SYGVNS. V was shortened by 0 bases and J by 6 bases, with 9 bases between the two germline ends. There are 13 residues in the CDR3. This record comes from a study of blood T cells in healthy people across ages. Study at large: When template switching was applied, about one barcoded beta molecule was captured per two T cells.

General study points: Investigators viewed diversity estimates from one million T cells as underestimates, the study reported.

A J-beta primer mix and a sample-barcoded 5' primer were used in a second PCR of roughly 6 to 11 cycles. TCRdb re-called the 5' RACE reads with MiXCR, one entry per CDR3 protein. The sample lists fewer than 1.5 million distinct CDR3 sequences, 40% to 50% occurring once. The V and J genes are TRBV25-1 and TRBJ2-7; no definite D call. The specimen was blood. This receptor was taken from a woman between 18 and 30 years old in good health. The CDR3 spells CASSEYASSEQYF. The DNA for the CDR3 is TGTGCCAGCAGTGAATATGCTAGTAGCGAGCAGTACTTC.